This T cell receptor beta chain appears in the sequencing data of a study of T cells in Graves' hyperthyroidism and ophthalmopathy. CDR1 is MNHNS, CDR2 SASEGT, per germline. The CDR3 is made up of 16 amino acids. Trimming removed 6 bases from V and 0 bases from J; junction bases left unmatched: 8. Broader study findings: Most thyroid clonotypes with frequency above 0.001 were detected in blood. Ophthalmopathy and stable hyperthyroidism were told apart by a 13 V-J model.

Of note for this clonotype: Its antigen is currently unknown.

Researchers took RNA transcripts and amplified the TCR beta CDR3 regions from them. The HTBI primer set served for first-round RT-PCR of the TCR CDR3. TCRdb processed the multiplex PCR reads anew with MiXCR; each CDR3 protein has one entry. The sample contains 660,000 or so distinct CDR3 sequences, around 21% of which appear only once. The gene calls are TRBV6-1 and TRBJ1-1, with 9 bases matching TRBD1. Input material: blood. The source of this sequence is a man aged 25 to 45 with Graves' ophthalmopathy. The CDR3 region has the DNA TGTGCCAGCAGCTTCCCGGGACAGGGTTTGAACACTGAAGCTTTCTTT. Translated, it gives CASSFPGQGLNTEAFF.